These 7 T cell receptor beta chains share one sample of origin, sequenced in a study of regulatory T cells in long-lasting Graves disease. This sample's time point: newly diagnosed GD, antithyroid drugs for less than 3 months. Researchers made the TCR library from RNA that was extracted from PBMCs. Arm-PCR of CDR3 regions with iRepertoire HTBI primers generated TCR beta libraries. MiXCR, run by TCRdb on the multiplex PCR reads, gives a single entry per CDR3 protein. Of around 400,000 distinct CDR3 sequences in the sample, less than 20% were seen once. Material: peripheral blood mononuclear cells (PBMCs), obtained at new diagnosis, from a patient treated with antithyroid drugs. These receptors originate from a female donor with Graves disease.

This clonotype came up a few times. This chain connects TRBV29-1 to TRBJ2-3; no definite D call. The CDR3 contains 13 residues. Germline lookup yields CDR1 SQVTM and CDR2 ANQGSEA. The V gene lost 4 bases and the J gene lost 4 bases, with 12 bases spanning the gap. The CDR3 DNA reads as TGCAGCGTTGCCCCCTTGGCCGCAGATACGCAGTATTTT. Translating it yields CSVAPLAADTQYF.

This clonotype was recorded at least ten times. This sequence joins TRBV20-1 and TRBJ2-7, with TRBD1 matching over 9 bases. The ends lost 0 bases at V and 3 bases at J; junction bases unmatched: 6. CDR3 length equals 15 residues. Germline CDR1 DFQATT, CDR2 SNEGSKA (reference sequence). CDR3 coding DNA: TGCAGTGCTAGAGATATGGACAGGGGATTCTACGAGCAGTACTTC. It encodes CSARDMDRGFYEQYF.

This chain joins TRBV7-2 and TRBJ2-7; D not resolved. This CDR3 is built from 13 residues. CDR1 and CDR2 from the germline V gene are SGHTA and FQGNSA. Deletions cut 0 bases from V and 3 bases from J, with 6 bases between. DNA for the CDR3: TGTGCCAGCAGCTTAGCCCGAGTCTACGAGCAGTACTTC. Translated, it gives CASSLARVYEQYF. The complete variable domain, with remaining parts taken from reference TRBV7-2 and TRBJ2-7, reads GAGVSQSPSNKVTEKGKDVELRCDPISGHTALYWYRQSLGQGLEFLIYFQGNSAPDKSGLPSDRFSAERTGGSVSTLTIQRTQQEDSAVYLCASSLARVYEQYFGPGTRLTVT.

This clonotype has ten or more counts. This chain uses TRBV28 with TRBJ2-1, with D perhaps assigned TRBD1 or TRBD2 (5 bases each). Germline V CDR1 and CDR2: MDHEN, SYDVKM. This CDR3 is 13 amino acids long. Deletions cut 2 bases from V and 7 bases from J, with 9 bases between. CDR3 region: CASSLEGINEQFF. CDR3 nucleotide sequence: TGTGCCAGCAGTTTAGAGGGGATTAATGAGCAGTTCTTC. Full variable domain (outside the CDR3, taken from reference TRBV28 and TRBJ2-1): DVKVTQSSRYLVKRTGEKVFLECVQDMDHENMFWYRQDPGLGLRLIYFSYDVKMKEKGDIPEGYSVSREKKERFSLILESASTNQTSMYLCASSLEGINEQFFGPGTRLTVL.

In this sample, this clonotype turned up many times. The gene calls are TRBV11-2 and TRBJ1-1; D is uncertain. Between the trimmed V and J ends, which lost 6 bases and 1 base, there was a span of 24 bases. Germline CDR1 is SGHAT and CDR2 is FQNNGV. This CDR3 has 18 residues. The CDR3 DNA follows: TGTGCCAGCAGATGGGTGGTGGAGGGAAGGGATGAGAACACTGAAGCTTTCTTT. It translates to CASRWVVEGRDENTEAFF.

The chain is built from TRBV9 and TRBJ2-6; D gene uncertain. Trimming took 1 base from V and 0 from J, leaving 20 bases between them. CDR3 length equals 20 residues. Germline assignment: CDR1 SGDLS and CDR2 YYNGEE. The CDR3 here is CASSVSRVGSTISGANVLTF. Here the CDR3 DNA reads TGTGCCAGCAGCGTAAGTCGGGTGGGGTCAACGATCTCTGGGGCCAACGTCCTGACTTTC.

The gene calls are TRBV10-1 and TRBJ1-5; D perhaps matches TRBD1 (5 bases). CDR1 is WNHNN and CDR2 is SYGVQD in the germline V gene (reference sequence). This CDR3 is built from 16 residues. Trimming shortened V by 3 bases and J by 4 bases, and 16 bases separated the two germline ends. The CDR3 protein is CASSEWWGEENQPQHF. CDR3 DNA sequence: TGCGCCAGCAGTGAATGGTGGGGGGAGGAGAATCAGCCCCAGCATTTT.